This T cell receptor beta chain comes out of a study of CD8+ T cells in alopecia areata. The CDR3 covers 14 residues. Germline V gene sequence: CDR1 SGHDT, CDR2 YYEEEE. J gave up 7 bases and V 4 bases, and 7 bases lay outside the gene matches. Investigators isolated RNA and reverse transcribed it into cDNA to act as the sequencing template. The method was immunoSEQ multiplex PCR; TCRdb's version includes in-frame clones alone and lacks a portion of them. In the table there are 75,000 to 100,000 clones, just over 70% of which are singletons. Treatment reported: oral pan-JAK inhibitor, 5-10 mg twice daily. The authors sorted CD4+ and CD8+ T cells from PBMCs. A single count supports this clone. What it binds is unknown. Overall study findings and caveats: Lesional tissue from the scalp (especially in alopecia totalis/universalis) showed higher clonality than normal scalp.

The gene calls are TRBV5-6 and TRBJ1-2; TRBD1 matches at 10 bases. The source was CD8+ T cells sorted from blood, collected at roughly week 45, from a patient treated with tofacitinib. This receptor was taken from a human donor with alopecia areata. The DNA for the CDR3 is TGTGCCAGCAGCCCGGGACAGGGGATGGGTGGCTACACCTTC. Protein sequence: CASSPGQGMGGYTF.